The entry below describes one T cell receptor (beta chain). Antigen unknown. Collection occurred without any documented infections or immune events in donors. The data stem from a study of identifying expanded T cells in peripheral blood. Here immunoSEQ multiplex PCR was the method, and the copy in TCRdb shows in-frame clones only, minus some. This table holds around 100,000 clones, around nine tenths found once. Study-wide findings and caveats: Differentially abundant clones: about 1.1 between replicates, 16.4 at approximately 14 days, around 20 at four.

The CDR3 contains 17 residues. Germline V gives CDR1 LNHDA, CDR2 SQIVND (reference sequence). V gave up 8 bases and J gave up 1 base, with 23 bases separating them. Sequencing was performed on blood. V is TRBV19 and J is TRBJ1-1, with a tentative D call TRBD1 (5 bases). The sequence was obtained from a person aged 18 to 70 in good health. CDR3: CASSRNWVWGPNTEAFF. DNA for the CDR3: TGTGCCAGTTCACGAAACTGGGTTTGGGGACCGAACACTGAAGCTTTCTTT. Based on the CDR3 plus reference TRBV19 and TRBJ1-1, the full variable domain is DGGITQSPKYLFRKEGQNVTLSCEQNLNHDAMYWYRQDPGQGLRLIYYSQIVNDFQKGDIAEGYSVSREKKESFPLTVTSAQKNPTAFYLCASSRNWVWGPNTEAFFGQGTRLTVV.